The source of this T cell receptor (beta chain) is a study of blood T cells in healthy people across ages (dated by TCRdb to between 2014 and 2017). About the full investigation: In model experiments, template switching captured roughly one uniquely barcoded TCR beta cDNA molecule for every two T cells. Using deep sequencing normalized with unique cDNA molecular identifiers, the study measured how TCR beta repertoire diversity changes with age. The donors were split into four age groups: young (average around 15 years), middle-aged (roughly 39), aged (approximately 60) and long-lived (about 82). To avoid experimental bias, donors of different ages were spread randomly across the sequencing lanes. Using the same blood draw, the study looked at two additional independent replicas of 1 million unique cDNA reads for two donors, one aged 18 to 30 and the other aged 80 or older. On the study overall, not on this receptor specifically: Because profiling used bulk unsorted PBMCs, naive and antigen-experienced compartments could not be compared conclusively. Total diversity estimates from one million sequenced T cells were considered lower bounds and underestimates. As age increased, observed TCR beta diversity per million T cells dropped in a roughly linear way, and a significant reduction was already evident by age 40. A strong correlation was found between observed TCR beta diversity and the percentage of naive T cells measured by flow cytometry. Donor CMV infection status was unknown, potentially confounding age-related changes in expanded clonotypes. Compared with the aged group, the long-lived group had more naive CD4+ T cells, fewer expanded clones and increased TCR diversity, suggesting age selection.

Systemically healthy Caucasian individuals from Russia, about 38 in total and aged about 6 to 90 years, were included as donors. Ten milliliters of peripheral blood were drawn from each donor into EDTA-treated Vacutainer tubes. PBMCs were isolated by Ficoll-Paque density-gradient centrifugation, with at least 6 million obtained per sample. Total RNA, at least 6 micrograms per sample, was extracted from PBMCs with Trizol reagent. For every donor, flow cytometry on a PBMC aliquot measured the percentage of naive CD45RAhigh/CD27high T cells. The library was produced with 5' RACE. Sequencing was performed on an Illumina HiSeq 2500. A second about 7 to 11 cycle PCR used a sample-barcoded 5' primer and a J-beta primer mix. A template-switch 5' adaptor carrying 12 random nucleotides introduced a unique molecular identifier onto each TCR beta cDNA molecule. Each sample yielded at least 2.5 million CDR3-containing paired-end reads. First-strand cDNA synthesis was performed from all RNA using the Mint cDNA synthesis kit, with priming by a TRBC-specific oligonucleotide. Following uracil-DNA glycosylase treatment, a first 18-cycle PCR with universal primers M1SS and BC2_uni_R was performed on all cDNA. On the study's bioinformatics: For normalization, 1 million high-quality reads, each with a distinct molecular identifier, were randomly selected from each sample. Instead of being binned into consensus sequences, reads with shared molecular identifiers were discarded. MiTCR, with a Q25 quality threshold and the strictest error-elimination algorithm, was used for CDR3 identification, clonotype clustering and error correction. A nonparametric unseen species model with Euler transformation was used to estimate a lower bound on total TCR beta diversity. TCRdb passed the public sequencing reads through fastp at Q25 and MiXCR, retaining productive beta sequences. Identical CDR3 proteins give one entry, which carries the most common genes and DNA. In this record, the V and J calls reflect TCRdb's handling and not the investigators' own analysis. A total of hundreds of thousands of distinct CDR3 sequences appear in this sample, about 50% of them only once. Clones ranked in the top ten supply 13% of the sample.

Trimming costs V 0 bases and J 6 bases, and their ends lie 9 bases apart. The CDR3, cysteine through phenylalanine, is 14 amino acids long. The CDR3 DNA has 42 bases and is translated from base 1. Taken from the germline V gene (reference sequence), the CDR1 and CDR2 loops are LNHNV and YYDKDF. This clonotype was picked up many times. This clone's antigen is unknown. No base qualities exist here, and no much larger clone lies one base off it. This sequence originates from a woman of 80 years or more in good health. The sequence links TRBV15 to TRBJ2-1; there is no confident call for the D gene. The specimen sequenced was blood. The DNA sequence is given as TGTGCCACCAGCAGAGATCATAAGCTCAATGAGCAGTTCTTC. Translated, it gives CATSRDHKLNEQFF.